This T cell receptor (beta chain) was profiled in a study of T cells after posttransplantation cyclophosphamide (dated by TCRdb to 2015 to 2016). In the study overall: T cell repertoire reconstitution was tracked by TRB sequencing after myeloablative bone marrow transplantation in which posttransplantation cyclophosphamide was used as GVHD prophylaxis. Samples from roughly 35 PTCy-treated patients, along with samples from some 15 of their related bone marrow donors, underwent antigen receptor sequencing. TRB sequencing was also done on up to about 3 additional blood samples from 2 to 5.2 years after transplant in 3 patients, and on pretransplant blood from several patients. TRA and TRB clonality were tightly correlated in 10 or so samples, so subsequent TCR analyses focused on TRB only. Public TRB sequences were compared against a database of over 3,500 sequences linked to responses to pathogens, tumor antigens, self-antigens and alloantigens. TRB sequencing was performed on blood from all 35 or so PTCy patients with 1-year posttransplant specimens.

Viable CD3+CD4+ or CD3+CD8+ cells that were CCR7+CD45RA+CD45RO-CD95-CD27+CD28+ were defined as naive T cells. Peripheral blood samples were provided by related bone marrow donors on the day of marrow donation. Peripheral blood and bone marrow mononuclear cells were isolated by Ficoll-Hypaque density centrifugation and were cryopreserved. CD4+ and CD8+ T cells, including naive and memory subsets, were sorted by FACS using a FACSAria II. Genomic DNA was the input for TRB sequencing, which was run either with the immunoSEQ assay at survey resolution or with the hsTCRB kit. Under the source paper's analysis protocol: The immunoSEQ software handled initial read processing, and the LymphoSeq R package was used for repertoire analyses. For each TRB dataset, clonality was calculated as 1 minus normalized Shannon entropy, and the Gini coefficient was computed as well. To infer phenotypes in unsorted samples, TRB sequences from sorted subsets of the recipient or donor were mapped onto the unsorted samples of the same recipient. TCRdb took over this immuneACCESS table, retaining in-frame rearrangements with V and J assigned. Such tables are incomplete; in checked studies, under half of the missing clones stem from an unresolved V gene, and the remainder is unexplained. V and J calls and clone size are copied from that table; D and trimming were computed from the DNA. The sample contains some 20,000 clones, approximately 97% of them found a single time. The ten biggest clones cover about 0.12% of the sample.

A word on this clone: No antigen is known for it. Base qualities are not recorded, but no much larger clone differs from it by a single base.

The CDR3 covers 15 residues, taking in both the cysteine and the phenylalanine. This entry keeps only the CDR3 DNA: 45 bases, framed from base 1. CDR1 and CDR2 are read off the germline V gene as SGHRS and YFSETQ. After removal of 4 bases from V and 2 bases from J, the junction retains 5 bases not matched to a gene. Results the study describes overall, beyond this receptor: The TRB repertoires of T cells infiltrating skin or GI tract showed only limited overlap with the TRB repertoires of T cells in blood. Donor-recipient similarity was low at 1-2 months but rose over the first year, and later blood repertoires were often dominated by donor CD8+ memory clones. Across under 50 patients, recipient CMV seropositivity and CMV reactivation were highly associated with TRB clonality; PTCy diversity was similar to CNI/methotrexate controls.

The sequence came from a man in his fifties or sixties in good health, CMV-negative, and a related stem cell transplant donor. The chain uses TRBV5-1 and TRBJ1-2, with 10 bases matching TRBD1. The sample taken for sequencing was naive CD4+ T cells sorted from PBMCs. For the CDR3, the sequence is CASSEPGQGNYGYTF. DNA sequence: TGCGCCAGCAGCGAACCGGGACAGGGGAACTATGGCTACACCTTC.